Below, 32 T cell receptor beta chains from the same sample are listed, as sequenced in a study of blood T cells in healthy people across ages. Combining a sample-barcoded 5' primer with a J-beta primer mix, a second PCR ran for about 7 to 11 cycles. TCRdb itself ran the 5' RACE reads through MiXCR, one entry per CDR3 protein. This table has fewer than 1,000,000 distinct CDR3 sequences, under 45% appearing once. Sequencing used blood. The receptors stem from a man in his 60s in good health.

J is TRBJ2-7 and V is TRBV4-3, with 16 bases fitting TRBD2. Germline loops: CDR1 LGHNA, CDR2 YSLEER. V gave up 1 base and J gave up 7 bases; unmatched junction bases: 16. CDR3 size: 20 residues. CDR3 sequence: CASSQVAGTSGGAGTHEQYF. The CDR3 DNA is TGCGCCAGCAGCCAAGTCGCCGGGACTAGCGGGGGGGCCGGCACACATGAGCAGTACTTC.

A single count supports this clonotype. The chain carries TRBV12-3 or TRBV12-4 and TRBJ2-2, with D possibly TRBD1 on 6 matching bases. V lost 1 base and J 2 bases, leaving 8 bases between the germline ends. There are 15 residues in the CDR3. The CDR3: CASSLGGPNTGELFF. In DNA, the CDR3 is TGTGCCAGCAGTTTAGGGGGGCCAAACACCGGGGAGCTGTTTTTT.

The chain combines TRBV20-1 with TRBJ1-2; 9 nucleotides agree with TRBD1. Germline values: CDR1 DFQATT, CDR2 SNEGSKA (reference sequence). Germline trimming cut 3 bases from V and 3 bases from J; bases unmatched to any gene: 5. This CDR3 contains 14 residues. CDR3 DNA sequence: TGCAGTGCTAGGGCCGGGACAGGGTACTATGGCTACACCTTC. Protein sequence: CSARAGTGYYGYTF.

This clonotype was observed a handful of times. CDR3 bases: TGTGCCAGCAGGTCTCGGGGACAGGGTGAACAGCCCCAGCATTTT. As protein: CASRSRGQGEQPQHF. V and J are TRBV6-1 and TRBJ1-5, with TRBD1 matching over 9 bases. CDR1 is MNHNS, CDR2 SASEGT, per germline. The CDR3 contains 15 residues. Trimming removed 6 bases from V and 7 bases from J; junction bases left unmatched: 10.

The V and J genes are TRBV7-2 and TRBJ2-3, with 7 bases aligning to TRBD2. CDR3 length equals 13 residues. From germline, CDR1 is SGHTA and CDR2 FQGNSA. Trimming took 8 bases from V and 4 from J; bases not matched to a gene: 6. The CDR3 spells CASGSGVADTQYF. In DNA, the CDR3 is TGTGCCAGCGGAAGCGGGGTCGCAGATACGCAGTATTTT. Together with reference TRBV7-2 and TRBJ2-3, the CDR3 gives the full variable domain: GAGVSQSPSNKVTEKGKDVELRCDPISGHTALYWYRQSLGQGLEFLIYFQGNSAPDKSGLPSDRFSAERTGGSVSTLTIQRTQQEDSAVYLCASGSGVADTQYFGPGTRLTVL.

This clonotype came up a few times. This chain joins TRBV7-2 and TRBJ2-3; tentatively, D is TRBD1 (5 bases). The length of the CDR3 is 15 residues. CDR1 SGHTA and CDR2 FQGNSA come from the germline V gene. The V end was cut by 1 base, the J end by 3 bases, with 11 bases between. CDR3 region: CASSLVGQGTDTQYF. The CDR3 DNA is TGTGCCAGCAGCTTAGTAGGGCAGGGAACAGATACGCAGTATTTT.

This sequence joins TRBV28 and TRBJ1-1; 9 nucleotides match TRBD1. V shed 5 bases, J shed 1 base, and the junction held 11 bases outside the gene matches. The CDR3 totals 17 residues. CDR1 is MDHEN and CDR2 is SYDVKM in the germline V gene. The CDR3 nucleotides are TGTGCCAGCAGTCCCCTTGGACAGGGGACCCGGAACACTGAAGCTTTCTTT. It codes for CASSPLGQGTRNTEAFF.

This clonotype has just a few counts. The gene calls are TRBV20-1 and TRBJ2-7; tentative D call: TRBD2 (6 bases). There are 14 residues in the CDR3. V was clipped by 1 base and J by 0 bases, with 10 bases between them. The germline V gene has CDR1 DFQATT and CDR2 SNEGSKA (reference sequence). CDR3 sequence reads: CSARGGAGSYEQYF. In DNA form, the CDR3 reads TGCAGTGCTAGAGGGGGAGCGGGCTCCTACGAGCAGTACTTC.

The J gene is TRBJ2-1, the V gene TRBV5-6; the match to TRBD1 covers 7 bases. This CDR3 contains 15 residues. V shed 4 bases, J shed 6 bases, and the junction held 10 bases outside the gene matches. Germline CDR1 and CDR2: SGHDT and YYEEEE. In DNA form, the CDR3 reads TGTGCCAGCAGCCTAAAGACAGGGACGGCCAATGAGCAGTTCTTC. This encodes CASSLKTGTANEQFF.

The chain employs TRBV7-9 and TRBJ2-7, with D possibly matching TRBD1 (6 bases). This CDR3 is 14 amino acids long. V was cut by 8 bases and J by 5 bases, with 19 bases left in between. Germline V gene sequence: CDR1 SEHNR, CDR2 FQNEAQ (reference sequence). DNA of the CDR3: TGTGCCAGCTTCTTAGCAGGGACATCGGACGAGCAGTACTTC. As protein: CASFLAGTSDEQYF.

The sample holds a few counts of this clonotype. CDR3 DNA: TGTGCCAGCAGCTCGTGGGGGGGGCAGTACACAGATACGCAGTATTTT. This sequence encodes CASSSWGGQYTDTQYF. This chain joins TRBV9 and TRBJ2-3; D perhaps matches TRBD2 (7 bases). In germline, CDR1 is SGDLS, CDR2 YYNGEE. The CDR3 spans 16 residues. Between the trimmed V and J ends, which lost 4 bases and 2 bases, there was a span of 17 bases. Together with reference TRBV9 and TRBJ2-3, the CDR3 gives the full variable domain: DSGVTQTPKHLITATGQRVTLRCSPRSGDLSVYWYQQSLDQGLQFLIQYYNGEERAKGNILERFSAQQFPDLHSELNLSSLELGDSALYFCASSSWGGQYTDTQYFGPGTRLTVL.

The genes are TRBV29-1 and TRBJ1-4, with TRBD1 as a possible D gene (6 bases). V lost 1 base to trimming and J lost 11 bases, with 11 bases between them. The CDR3 is 12 residues long. Germline V gives CDR1 SQVTM, CDR2 ANQGSEA. CDR3 coding DNA: TGCAGCGTTGAAGGGCAGGGGAAGAAACTGTTTTTT. Its protein product is CSVEGQGKKLFF.

The gene calls are TRBV4-3 and TRBJ2-3; D may correspond to TRBD1 or TRBD2 (5 bases each). Trimming took off 1 base at V and 1 base at J, with 12 bases between the two ends. CDR3 length: 16 amino acids. The germline V gene encodes CDR1 LGHNA and CDR2 YSLEER. The CDR3, as DNA: TGCGCCAGCAGCCAAGGAGGGGCGGAGGGCACAGATACGCAGTATTTT. Its translation is CASSQGGAEGTDTQYF.

This clonotype was counted at least ten times. The chain links TRBV7-2 to TRBJ2-7; weak D call: TRBD1 (5 bases). CDR3 size: 15 residues. Germline V lookup: CDR1 SGHTA, CDR2 FQGNSA. Trimming took 1 base from V and 0 from J, leaving 10 bases between them. This CDR3 reads CASSLGLGASYEQYF. The DNA for the CDR3 is TGTGCCAGCAGCTTAGGGTTAGGGGCCTCCTACGAGCAGTACTTC.

This clonotype was counted a few times. This CDR3 is missing its conserved last phenylalanine or tryptophan, likely due to a read error. The chain joins TRBV6-6 to TRBJ2-1; 8 nucleotides align to TRBD2. V dropped 6 bases and J dropped 1; count of bases not matched to a gene: 8. The CDR3 length is 16 residues. CDR1 is MNHNY and CDR2 is SVGAGI in the germline V gene (reference sequence). This CDR3 is CASSPGGGRSYNEQFS. The CDR3 DNA follows: TGTGCCAGCAGCCCCGGGGGGGGTAGGTCCTACAATGAGCAGTTCTCC.

The V call is TRBV7-2, the J call TRBJ2-7; 9 bases match TRBD1. V was clipped by 6 bases and J by 3 bases; unmatched bases: 6. Per germline, CDR1 SGHTA and CDR2 FQGNSA. This CDR3 region has 14 residues. In DNA, the CDR3 is TGTGCCAGCAGTGTAGGGACAGGGTTCTACGAGCAGTACTTC. It encodes CASSVGTGFYEQYF.

The V call is TRBV12-3 or TRBV12-4, the J call TRBJ2-3; 7 nucleotides agree with TRBD1. V shed 5 bases, J shed 5 bases, and the junction held 7 bases outside the gene matches. The CDR3 length is 14 residues. Written as DNA, the CDR3 is TGTGCCAGCAGTCTCGGACAGGCCGGAGATACGCAGTATTTT. Its protein is CASSLGQAGDTQYF.

The chain couples TRBV20-1 to TRBJ1-2, with a possible D match to TRBD1 (5 bases). CDR3 length: 12 amino acids. Deletions cut 4 bases from V and 8 bases from J, with 14 bases between. From germline, CDR1 is DFQATT and CDR2 SNEGSKA (reference sequence). This CDR3 is CSANQGDRGYTF. CDR3 sequence (DNA): TGCAGTGCTAACCAGGGAGATCGAGGCTACACCTTC.

In DNA form, the CDR3 reads TGTGCCAGCAGGGGTGTCGGTAATGAAAAACTGTTTTTT. Translated, it gives CASRGVGNEKLFF. J is TRBJ1-4 and V is TRBV6-5, with D hard to call. V lost 6 bases and J 4 bases, leaving 9 bases between the germline ends. The germline CDR1 and CDR2 sequences are MNHEY and SVGAGI. This CDR3 comprises 13 residues.

The chain carries TRBV7-2 and TRBJ2-1, with 14 bases that match TRBD2. V trimming: 8 bases; J trimming: 7 bases; junction bases outside the gene matches: 7. The CDR3 runs 15 residues. Germline V gene lookup returns CDR1 SGHTA and CDR2 FQGNSA. The CDR3 nucleotides are TGTGCCAGCCTAAGACTAGCGGGGGGGCCGAATGAGCAGTTCTTC. Residues: CASLRLAGGPNEQFF.

CDR3: CSARDLAGGYGETQYF. The CDR3 DNA sequence: TGCAGTGCTAGAGATCTAGCGGGAGGTTACGGGGAGACCCAGTACTTC. The genes are TRBV20-1 and TRBJ2-5, with TRBD2 matching over 11 bases. This CDR3 has 16 residues. Trimming took 0 bases from V and 5 from J; bases not matched to a gene: 8. CDR1 is DFQATT and CDR2 is SNEGSKA in the germline V gene (reference sequence).

This clonotype was seen more than once but under ten times. V gene TRBV20-1 combines with J gene TRBJ2-5, with D perhaps assigned TRBD1 or TRBD2 (5 bases each). V was shortened by 0 bases and J by 0 bases, with 14 bases between the two germline ends. Germline-derived CDR1 and CDR2 are DFQATT and SNEGSKA (reference sequence). The CDR3 consists of 16 residues. CDR3 sequence: CSARDAPGAYQETQYF. The CDR3, as DNA: TGCAGTGCTAGAGACGCCCCCGGGGCGTACCAAGAGACCCAGTACTTC.

This clonotype was seen ten or more times. Mismatch with germline at one junction end may stem from a read error. The chain recombines TRBV5-1 with TRBJ2-5; 7 bases line up with TRBD2. CDR3 length: 15 amino acids. Per the germline V gene, CDR1 is SGHRS and CDR2 is YFSETQ. The CDR3 is CASSLGLDYQETQYF. The CDR3 DNA sequence: TGTGCCAGCAGCTTAGGACTAGATTACCAAGAGACCCAGTACTTC.

This clonotype has a handful of counts. The CDR3 nucleotides read TGTGCCAGCAGCCTCCGGGACTCTCTTTACTCTGGGGCCAACGTCCTGACTTTC. As protein: CASSLRDSLYSGANVLTF. This chain links TRBV7-9 with TRBJ2-6; TRBD2 might be the D (6 bases). CDR1 and CDR2 from the germline V gene are SEHNR and FQNEAQ (reference sequence). The V and J ends lost 5 bases and 0 bases respectively, with 17 bases between them. The CDR3 loop spans 18 amino acids.

This clonotype was seen a handful of times. The V call is TRBV10-3, the J call TRBJ2-1; 8 bases fit TRBD2. CDR1 and CDR2 (germline): ENHRY, SYGVKD. The CDR3 spans 14 residues. V was pared by 5 bases and J by 7 bases, with 7 bases of the junction left unmatched. As DNA, the CDR3 is TGTGCCATCAGTCCCCTAGCGGGCACAAATGAGCAGTTCTTC. This gives the protein CAISPLAGTNEQFF.

In this sample, this clonotype turned up a few times. The chain links TRBV28 to TRBJ1-5, with a tentative D call TRBD1 (5 bases). Germline-derived CDR1 and CDR2 are MDHEN and SYDVKM. Trimming cost V 3 bases and J 0 bases, with 9 bases left between them. The CDR3 is 15 residues long. CDR3 nucleotide sequence: TGTGCCAGCAGTTTGCGGGGGTATAGCAATCAGCCCCAGCATTTT. Encoded protein: CASSLRGYSNQPQHF.

The rearrangement links TRBV14 to TRBJ1-2; unclear D gene. Trimming removed 1 base from V and 6 bases from J, with 15 bases in between. CDR3 size: 15 residues. CDR1 is SGHDN, CDR2 FVKESK, per germline. The CDR3 DNA reads TGTGCCAGCAGCCAAGGGCCTTACGTGCTTCATGGCTACACCTTC. This translates into CASSQGPYVLHGYTF. Drawing the rest from reference TRBV14 and TRBJ1-2, the complete variable domain is EAGVTQFPSHSVIEKGQTVTLRCDPISGHDNLYWYRRVMGKEIKFLLHFVKESKQDESGMPNNRFLAERTGGTYSTLKVQPAELEDSGVYFCASSQGPYVLHGYTFGSGTRLTVV.

Points on this clonotype: A single base separates this from a much larger clone, so it may be a read error. The chain couples TRBV12-3 or TRBV12-4 to TRBJ2-1; possible D gene TRBD2, 7 bases. The end of the DNA aligns better with TRBJ2-7, so the J call may be wrong. The length of the CDR3 is 14 residues. The CDR3 here is CASSAGAPYNEQYF. Written as DNA, the CDR3 is TGTGCCAGCTCCGCGGGGGCCCCCTACAATGAGCAGTACTTC.

This clonotype came up a few times. The J gene is TRBJ2-6, the V gene TRBV27, with 7 bases aligning to TRBD2. V lost 1 base to trimming and J lost 0 bases; unmatched junction nucleotides: 9. The V gene's germline CDR1 is MNHEY and CDR2 SMNVEV (reference sequence). The CDR3 has 19 residues. CDR3 DNA: TGTGCCAGCAGTTTATTCTCTAGCGGTGAGAGCTCTGGGGCCAACGTCCTGACTTTC. It encodes CASSLFSSGESSGANVLTF.

The gene calls are TRBV11-2 and TRBJ1-1; D is unclear. Per the germline V gene, CDR1 is SGHAT and CDR2 is FQNNGV. The CDR3 is 14 amino acids. The germline V and J ends were trimmed by 5 bases and 7 bases, with 17 bases remaining between them. CDR3 protein: CASSDAGVGYEAFF. Written as DNA, the CDR3 is TGTGCCAGCAGCGATGCCGGGGTCGGATATGAAGCTTTCTTT.

The rearrangement joins TRBV7-9 to TRBJ1-2; 12 positions match TRBD1. The trim removed 5 bases at V and 2 bases at J, leaving 6 bases unmatched. This CDR3 spans 16 amino acids. Germline CDR1 reads SEHNR; CDR2 reads FQNEAQ (reference sequence). DNA of the CDR3: TGTGCCAGCAGCGATCCCGGGACAGGGGGCAACTATGGCTACACCTTC. Its translation is CASSDPGTGGNYGYTF.

The chain couples TRBV6-2 or TRBV6-3 to TRBJ2-5; 7 bases agree with TRBD1. Germline V gene lookup returns CDR1 MNHEY and CDR2 SVGEGT. This CDR3 has 13 residues. V was pared by 5 bases and J by 5 bases, with 5 bases of the junction left unmatched. The CDR3 nucleotides read TGTGCCAGCAGTGCCGGGACAGTTGAGACCCAGTACTTC. It is translated as CASSAGTVETQYF.